Detailed here is one TCR beta chain. The repertoire was sequenced with immunoSEQ multiplex PCR; TCRdb's copy has only in-frame clones and lacks some. This table has under 200,000 clones, more than 70% appearing once. The data originate from a study of T cell responses to AZD1222 COVID-19 vaccine. The input for sequencing was peripheral blood, taken 28 days after the second AZD1222 dose. The sequence was obtained from an adult who received the AZD1222 COVID-19 vaccine.

Here the CDR3 DNA reads TGTGCCAGCAGTTTACGGGGACAGGGGAATAATTCACCCCTCCACTTT. Amino acid sequence: CASSLRGQGNNSPLHF. This chain uses TRBV27 with TRBJ1-6; 10 nucleotides agree with TRBD1. Trimming at V came to 2 bases and at J to 5 bases, leaving 3 bases not matched to a gene. Germline V CDR1 and CDR2: MNHEY, SMNVEV (reference sequence). The CDR3 loop spans 16 amino acids.